Listed below are T cell receptor beta chains from one sample, sequenced in a study of blood T cells in healthy people across ages. TCRdb called the 5' RACE reads again in MiXCR, with one record for every CDR3 protein. The sample shows some 1.4 million distinct CDR3 sequences, roughly 45% of them seen only once. Sequencing used blood. The source is a woman younger than 35 in good health. CDR3s include the opening cysteine and the closing phenylalanine or tryptophan. The D gene is left open where the match is weak. The size entry is marked missing in some rows and otherwise reads once, few, many or a size class.

clone_size	v_call	j_call	d_call	cdr3_nt	cdr3_aa
.	TRBV11-2	TRBJ2-7	.	TGTGCCGGCAGCTTAGTCTCCAGCGGGCTGCTCTACGAGCAGTACTTC	CAGSLVSSGLLYEQYF
.	TRBV15	TRBJ2-1	TRBD1	TGTGCCACCAGGGAGGACAGGGCTCACAATGAGCAGTTCTTC	CATREDRAHNEQFF
.	TRBV7-9	TRBJ2-3	.	TGTGCCAGCGTGGGGGGGGCCCCAGATACGCAGTATTTT	CASVGGAPDTQYF
many	TRBV12-3/TRBV12-4	TRBJ1-2	TRBD1	TGTGCCAGCAGTCCCAGGGACAGACCTAACTATGGCTACACCTTC	CASSPRDRPNYGYTF
few	TRBV28	TRBJ2-3	TRBD1	TGTGCCAGCAAAGAAAATGGAAGGGGACAGGGGGCTTATACGCAGTATTTT	CASKENGRGQGAYTQYF
.	TRBV20-1	TRBJ1-2	.	TGCAGTGCTAGAGACCCGATCCCGGCAGGGAACTATGGCTACACCTTC	CSARDPIPAGNYGYTF
.	TRBV20-1	TRBJ1-4	.	TGCAGTGCCGTTTTGGGGGGGAAACTGTTTTTT	CSAVLGGKLFF
.	TRBV27	TRBJ1-1	.	TGTGCCAGCAGTTTATTCGGGTTGGTCACTGAAGCTTTCTTT	CASSLFGLVTEAFF
few	TRBV6-6	TRBJ2-3	.	TGTGCCAGCACCTGGGACCAGGCAGATACGCAGTATTTT	CASTWDQADTQYF
.	TRBV10-3	TRBJ2-1	.	TGTGCCATCACGGGGGACTGGGGTGGGGAGCAGTTCTTC	CAITGDWGGEQFF
.	TRBV10-1	TRBJ2-3	TRBD1	TGCGCCAGCAGTGAGCCACCGGCGACAGGGCTAAGCACAGATACGCAGTATTTT	CASSEPPATGLSTDTQYF
few	TRBV9	TRBJ2-3	.	TGTGCCAGCAGCGCTGTGGGAGCGGGCCCGCCGGCAGATACGCAGTATTTT	CASSAVGAGPPADTQYF
few	TRBV5-1	TRBJ1-1	.	TGCGCCAGCAGCTTGGATATAGGGAGGAACACTGAAGCTTTCTTT	CASSLDIGRNTEAFF
.	TRBV10-3	TRBJ1-2	.	TGTGCCATCAGTGGTACAGGGCCGGCTAACTATGGCTACACCTTC	CAISGTGPANYGYTF
.	TRBV27	TRBJ2-3	.	TGTGCCAGCAGTACCCGCCTGGGGGAACTCACAGATACGCAGTATTTT	CASSTRLGELTDTQYF
.	TRBV29-1	TRBJ2-1	TRBD2	TGCAGCGTTGAAGGGGGACTAGCGGGAGTCGGTAATGAGCAGTTCTTC	CSVEGGLAGVGNEQFF
few	TRBV6-2/TRBV6-3	TRBJ2-3	TRBD1	TGTGCCAGCAGATCCCGCCGGGACAGGGGCACAGATACGCAGTATTTT	CASRSRRDRGTDTQYF
few	TRBV21-1	TRBJ1-6	.	TGTGCCAGCAGCCCGAGGACAGGGGGCGAATATAATTCACCCCTCCACTTT	CASSPRTGGEYNSPLHF
many	TRBV29-1	TRBJ2-3	.	TGCAGCGTTGAAGATCCTCCGGCTACGTATTTT	CSVEDPPATYF
.	TRBV6-1	TRBJ2-3	.	TGTGCCAGCAGTGAACCCGGAGCAAGCACAGATACGCAGTATTTT	CASSEPGASTDTQYF
.	TRBV2	TRBJ1-2	.	TGTGCCAGCAGGCGGCGGCTCTATGGCTACACCTTC	CASRRRLYGYTF
few	TRBV20-1	TRBJ2-5	.	TGCAGTGCTATTTTCATCAATGAAGAGACCCAGTACTTC	CSAIFINEETQYF
.	TRBV7-9	TRBJ2-1	.	TGTGCCAGCAGCTGCTCGGGGGATCTGGAGCAGTTCTTC	CASSCSGDLEQFF
few	TRBV12-3/TRBV12-4	TRBJ1-4	.	TGTGCCAGCAGCTTCAGCGCGGTGGGAATAAATGAAAAACTGTTTTTT	CASSFSAVGINEKLFF
few	TRBV20-1	TRBJ2-1	.	TGCAGTGCTAGAGATCTAACGGGCGGGCTATCCTACAATGAGCAGTTCTTC	CSARDLTGGLSYNEQFF
.	TRBV3-1	TRBJ2-7	TRBD1	TGTGCCAGCAGCCCCCGGACAGGGGCCACCCACGAGCAGTACTTC	CASSPRTGATHEQYF
few	TRBV7-9	TRBJ1-4	TRBD1	TGTGCCAGCAGCGGAAGCGAGGGACAGCCAAATGAAAAACTGTTTTTT	CASSGSEGQPNEKLFF
.	TRBV27	TRBJ2-1	TRBD2	TGTGCCAGCAGTTCGCGCCGACTAGCGGGGGCGTACAATGAGCAGTTCTTC	CASSSRRLAGAYNEQFF
.	TRBV24-1	TRBJ2-5	TRBD2	TGTGCCACCAGCCGGGTTAGACTAGCGGATCAAGAGACCCAGTACTTC	CATSRVRLADQETQYF
.	TRBV5-1	TRBJ2-1	.	TGCGCCACTACCTGGGGGGGGCCAGACAATGAGCAGTTCTTC	CATTWGGPDNEQFF
.	TRBV28	TRBJ2-7	TRBD2	TGTGCCAGCAGTCCCGGGCGGGGGGGAACCTACGAGCAGTACTTC	CASSPGRGGTYEQYF
few	TRBV29-1	TRBJ1-2	.	TGCAGCGTTGAAAGGCAGGCAGCCTCTGGCTACACCTTC	CSVERQAASGYTF
.	TRBV12-3/TRBV12-4	TRBJ2-1	.	TGTGCCAGCAGTTTTTTGGGACCTCTGAGGAATGAGCAGTTCTTC	CASSFLGPLRNEQFF
.	TRBV28	TRBJ1-2	TRBD1	TGTGCCAGCGGAGACCCGTACGCCGGGACAGGATTAGGCTACACCTTC	CASGDPYAGTGLGYTF
once	TRBV29-1	TRBJ2-7	TRBD2	TGCAGCCCCGGGACTAGCGAGAGTCTTGACTACGAGCAGTACTTC	CSPGTSESLDYEQYF
.	TRBV20-1	TRBJ1-1	.	TGCAGTCCCAATTCTGAAGCTTTCTTT	CSPNSEAFF
.	TRBV12-3/TRBV12-4	TRBJ2-7	TRBD1	TGTGCCAGAAGTCCGGGACAGGGGTACTACGAGCAGTACTTC	CARSPGQGYYEQYF
.	TRBV14	TRBJ2-5	.	TGTGCCAGCAGCCAAGATCTCGGTCTGGGGACCCAGTACTTC	CASSQDLGLGTQYF
.	TRBV12-3/TRBV12-4	TRBJ2-1	TRBD2	TGTGCCAGCCTTAGACTAGCCTCCTACAATGAGCAGTTCTTC	CASLRLASYNEQFF
many	TRBV12-3/TRBV12-4	TRBJ2-7	TRBD2	TGTGCCAGCAGTCCCACAGGCACCGGGACTAGCGGCACCTACGAGCAGTACTTC	CASSPTGTGTSGTYEQYF
.	TRBV7-9	TRBJ2-1	TRBD2	TGCGCCGGGACTAGCTCCTACAATGAGCAGTTCTTC	CAGTSSYNEQFF
.	TRBV5-1	TRBJ2-3	.	TGCGCCAGCAGCTTGGTCGGGGATCGGGATACGCAGTATTTT	CASSLVGDRDTQYF
.	TRBV9	TRBJ2-7	TRBD2	TGTGCCAGCAGCGTAGGGACTTCTGGTAGCGGGTCCTACGAGCAGTACTTC	CASSVGTSGSGSYEQYF
few	TRBV27	TRBJ2-5	.	TGTGCCAGCAGTCCACAGGTGTACCAAGAGACCCAGTACTTC	CASSPQVYQETQYF
once	TRBV27	TRBJ2-3	.	TGTGCCAGCAGTTTACCGGGTCCAGCTAGCACAGATACGCAGTATTTT	CASSLPGPASTDTQYF
.	TRBV27	TRBJ1-2	.	TGTGCCAGCAGTTCAGAGTGGGCCAGTGCTCCCTATGGCTACACCTTC	CASSSEWASAPYGYTF
few	TRBV12-3/TRBV12-4	TRBJ2-7	TRBD1	TGTGCCAGCTCTGGACAGGGGGTCTCCTACGAGCAGTACTTC	CASSGQGVSYEQYF
.	TRBV6-5	TRBJ2-1	.	TGTGCCAGCAGTTACGGTTGGTACAATGAGCAGTTCTTC	CASSYGWYNEQFF
once	TRBV6-2/TRBV6-3	TRBJ2-3	TRBD2	TGTGCCAGCAGGTCCCGGCGGGGGGTATACACAGATACGCAGTATTTT	CASRSRRGVYTDTQYF
few	TRBV11-2	TRBJ1-5	.	TGTGCCAGCAGCTTAGGGGGAGGGGTGGGTCAGCCCCAGCATTTT	CASSLGGGVGQPQHF
.	TRBV7-2	TRBJ2-7	.	TGTGCCAGCAGCTCTTGGGGGACGATACCCTACGAGCAGTACTTC	CASSSWGTIPYEQYF
.	TRBV6-6	TRBJ1-2	.	TGTGCCAGCAGTGCGGGCCAATTCCGTGGCTACACCTTC	CASSAGQFRGYTF
.	TRBV7-9	TRBJ2-5	.	TGTGCCAGCAGTCCGGGACACCCAGAGACCCAGTACTTC	CASSPGHPETQYF
.	TRBV29-1	TRBJ2-7	.	TGCAGCGTTTCTCGGGGGACCTACGAGCAGTACTTC	CSVSRGTYEQYF
.	TRBV2	TRBJ2-5	TRBD2	TGTGCCAGCAGAGCCATAGCGGGAAGCCAAGAGACCCAGTACTTC	CASRAIAGSQETQYF
.	TRBV9	TRBJ2-7	.	TGTGCCAGCAGCGTAGATTTTCGAGAGCAGTACTTC	CASSVDFREQYF
.	TRBV29-1	TRBJ2-7	TRBD2	TGCAGCGTGGTAACTAGCGTTAGCTCCTACGAGCAGTACTTC	CSVVTSVSSYEQYF
.	TRBV7-3	TRBJ2-1	.	TGTGCCAGCAGACCAGACTTCAGCGCTCGCAATGAGCAGTTCTTC	CASRPDFSARNEQFF
.	TRBV4-1	TRBJ2-7	.	TGCGCCAGCAGCCAAGAAGGGAGTAGCGGCAGGACCGCCTACGAGCAGTACTTC	CASSQEGSSGRTAYEQYF
.	TRBV5-1	TRBJ2-3	.	TGCGCCAGCGGGGACGGAGCCACAGATACGCAGTATTTT	CASGDGATDTQYF